This TCR beta chain was sequenced during a study of blood T cell repertoires in COVID-19. Study context: Both acute and convalescent COVID-19 samples were obtained from the United States, Italy and Spain. From T cells, B-cell-depleted T cells, or PBMCs came the material, which was cDNA or gDNA.

Germline CDR1 and CDR2: GTSNPN and SVGIG (reference sequence). The CDR3 loop spans 15 amino acids. J was trimmed by 3 bases and V by 6 bases; bases with no gene match: 12. Followed longitudinally, the Seattle patients had been enrolled during active infection. Per the study methods: Amplification of reference gene primers was used by the study to estimate nucleated cell counts. Assay used: immunoSEQ multiplex PCR; TCRdb lists only in-frame clones, some missing. From that table come the V and J calls and clone size; the DNA was used to work out D and trimming. This sample has under 200,000 clones, with approximately 84% found just once.

The chain combines TRBV30 with TRBJ2-7; 9 bases are shared with TRBD1. Sequenced sample: peripheral blood. The receptor was isolated from a woman in her forties or fifties with COVID-19, enrolled during active disease. CDR3 protein: CACIPPGQGFYEQYF. The CDR3 DNA reads TGTGCCTGCATCCCTCCGGGACAGGGATTCTACGAGCAGTACTTC.